These 10 T cell receptor beta chains were sequenced from one sample in a study of blood T cell repertoires in COVID-19. This table comes from immunoSEQ multiplex PCR, and its TCRdb copy is limited to in-frame clones, with some not included. The sample includes 140,000 to 150,000 clones, roughly 88% of them seen just once. The sequencing sample was made of peripheral blood. The receptors come from a woman aged 45 to 65 with acute or convalescent COVID-19.

This rearrangement joins TRBV7-8 to TRBJ1-6; 7 nucleotides align to TRBD1. V trimming: 4 bases; J trimming: 10 bases; junction bases outside the gene matches: 4. The CDR3 contains 13 residues. CDR1 SGHVS and CDR2 FQNEAQ come from the germline V gene. The CDR3 region has the DNA TGTGCCAGCAGCTCCACAGGGGAGTCACCCCTCCACTTT. This encodes CASSSTGESPLHF.

This clone has only one observation. CDR3 nucleotides: TGTGCCAGTTCCCTGACTATCCCCACAGATACGCAGTATTTT. It codes for CASSLTIPTDTQYF. This chain joins TRBV19 and TRBJ2-3; possibly TRBD2 for D (5 bases). Germline V gene data show CDR1 as LNHDA and CDR2 as SQIVND (reference sequence). Trimming removed 8 bases at V and 2 bases at J, with 14 bases between. The CDR3 loop spans 14 amino acids. Filled out from reference TRBV19 and TRBJ2-3, the complete variable domain reads DGGITQSPKYLFRKEGQNVTLSCEQNLNHDAMYWYRQDPGQGLRLIYYSQIVNDFQKGDIAEGYSVSREKKESFPLTVTSAQKNPTAFYLCASSLTIPTDTQYFGPGTRLTVL.

The chain combines TRBV3-1 (or the pseudogene TRBV3-2) with TRBJ1-2, with 7 bases identical to TRBD1. V lost 0 bases, J lost 3 bases, and 4 bases stayed unmatched. CDR1 and CDR2 (germline): LGHDT, YNNKEL (reference sequence). The CDR3 totals 15 residues. In nucleotides, the CDR3 is TGTGCCAGCAGCCAAGATGTCAGGGGGTACTATGGCTACACCTTC. This translates into CASSQDVRGYYGYTF.

The chain joins TRBV9 to TRBJ2-7; 11 bases align to TRBD1. J lost 3 bases, V lost 4 bases, and 9 bases had no gene match. The CDR3 loop spans 16 amino acids. Germline V gene data show CDR1 as SGDLS and CDR2 as YYNGEE. CDR3 in DNA: TGTGCCAGCAGCCTAAATCCCGGGACAGGGGGCTACGAGCAGTACTTC. It specifies CASSLNPGTGGYEQYF.

This clone was seen a handful of times. The sample holds other DNA sequences that translate to the same CDR3. V and J are TRBV6-5 and TRBJ1-1, with 7 bases aligning to TRBD1. The J segment lost 5 bases and the V segment lost 3 bases, leaving 3 bases of the junction unmatched. There are 13 residues in the CDR3. Germline V lookup: CDR1 MNHEY, CDR2 SVGAGI. CDR3 amino acids: CASSYSGGTEAFF. Here the CDR3 DNA reads TGTGCCAGCAGTTATTCAGGGGGAACTGAAGCTTTCTTT.

This sequence joins TRBV5-8 and TRBJ1-1, with D uncertain. V shed 2 bases and J shed 1 base, with 6 bases lying between them. This CDR3 region has 13 residues. The germline V gene has CDR1 SGHTS and CDR2 YDEGEE. The DNA for the CDR3 is TGTGCCAGCAGCTTAGCAACGAACACTGAAGCTTTCTTT. Translation gives CASSLATNTEAFF.

This clone was seen just once. The chain employs TRBV19 and TRBJ1-6; D is possibly TRBD1 (5 bases). From germline, CDR1 is LNHDA and CDR2 SQIVND (reference sequence). The V gene lost 5 bases and the J gene lost 9 bases, with 11 bases spanning the gap. The length of the CDR3 is 13 residues. The CDR3 sequence is CASSAPGLSPLHF. CDR3 nucleotide sequence: TGTGCCAGTAGTGCACCAGGGCTTTCACCCCTCCACTTT. The variable domain in full, with the rest retrieved from reference TRBV19 and TRBJ1-6, is DGGITQSPKYLFRKEGQNVTLSCEQNLNHDAMYWYRQDPGQGLRLIYYSQIVNDFQKGDIAEGYSVSREKKESFPLTVTSAQKNPTAFYLCASSAPGLSPLHFGNGTRLTVT.

V is TRBV5-1 and J is TRBJ2-2; 7 positions agree with TRBD2. The CDR3 sequence is 15 residues long. Germline lookup yields CDR1 SGHRS and CDR2 YFSETQ. The V and J ends lost 0 bases and 3 bases, in that order; junction bases with no gene match: 2. DNA for the CDR3: TGCGCCAGCAGCTTGGGTGCGGGGGACACCGGGGAGCTGTTTTTT. Translation: CASSLGAGDTGELFF.

The chain has TRBV5-5 and TRBJ2-1; D might be TRBD1 (6 bases). This CDR3 has 15 amino acids. Germline lookup yields CDR1 SGHKS and CDR2 YYEKEE (reference sequence). V lost 1 base and J lost 7, with 15 bases in between. The CDR3 loop is CASSLFSAGDNEQFF. For the CDR3, the DNA is TGTGCCAGCAGCTTGTTCTCGGCAGGGGATAATGAGCAGTTCTTC.

The gene calls are TRBV30 and TRBJ1-1; D perhaps matches TRBD1 (5 bases). The V and J ends lost 4 bases and 2 bases respectively, with 17 bases between them. Germline CDR1 and CDR2: GTSNPN and SVGIG (reference sequence). The CDR3 is 15 amino acids. The CDR3 protein is CAWTPLRRGNTEAFF. The CDR3 DNA reads as TGTGCCTGGACCCCGTTGAGGAGGGGAAACACTGAAGCTTTCTTT.